A selection of T cell receptor beta chains follows, all from one sample in a study of CD8+ T cells in alopecia areata. Using immunoSEQ multiplex PCR, the repertoire was profiled, and TCRdb retains in-frame clones only, with some absent. The table records about 140,000 clones, approximately 51% of them present only once. Sequences were derived from CD4+ T cells sorted from blood, sampled at week 0. These receptors all stem from a human donor with alopecia areata. Both conserved end residues are part of each CDR3. The order of the fields is clone size, D gene, J gene, V gene, CDR3 protein, CDR3 DNA. D genes are given only for firm matches. Rows may omit the clone size; those that give it use once, few, many or a size class.

>.|TRBD1|TRBJ1-1|TRBV29-1
CSVGGKAGGTNTEAFF
TGCAGCGTTGGAGGGAAGGCAGGGGGGACGAACACTGAAGCTTTCTTT
>few|TRBD2|TRBJ2-3|TRBV5-6
CASSAGLAGGLDTQYF
TGTGCCAGCAGCGCCGGACTAGCGGGAGGGCTAGATACGCAGTATTTT
>.|TRBD1|TRBJ1-4|TRBV29-1
CSVKTGIQAGEKLFF
TGCAGCGTGAAGACAGGGATCCAGGCCGGCGAAAAACTGTTTTTT
>.|.|TRBJ1-1|TRBV25-1
CASIGGTEAFF
TGTGCCAGCATAGGGGGCACTGAAGCTTTCTTT
>.|.|TRBJ2-3|TRBV19
CASSQRDSDTQYF
TGTGCCAGTAGTCAACGGGACTCAGATACGCAGTATTTT
>few|.|TRBJ1-5|TRBV30
CAWSVRAGDYSNQPQHF
TGTGCCTGGAGTGTAAGGGCAGGGGATTATAGCAATCAGCCCCAGCATTTT
>.|.|TRBJ1-5|TRBV27
CASSLRSGSGVLKQPQHF
TGTGCCAGCAGCCTGAGGTCTGGGTCGGGGGTTTTAAAGCAGCCCCAGCATTTT
>.|.|TRBJ2-7|TRBV7-2
CASTQTNVEQYF
TGTGCCAGCACCCAGACAAATGTTGAGCAGTACTTC
>.|.|TRBJ2-5|TRBV10-2
CASSESFGAQETQYF
TGCGCCAGCAGTGAGTCGTTCGGGGCACAAGAGACCCAGTACTTC
>.|.|TRBJ2-2|TRBV5-1
CASSPRTDRTGELFF
TGCGCCAGCAGCCCTAGGACAGACCGCACCGGGGAGCTGTTTTTT
>.|.|TRBJ2-3|TRBV11-2
CASSLVVGTSTDTQYF
TGTGCCAGCAGCTTAGTGGTGGGGACTAGCACAGATACGCAGTATTTT
>few|.|TRBJ1-2|TRBV27
CASSLAPTNYGYTF
TGTGCCAGCAGTTTAGCCCCCACAAACTATGGCTACACCTTC
>.|.|TRBJ2-6|TRBV18
CASSLGGSGANVLTF
TGTGCCAGCTCCCTTGGGGGGTCTGGGGCCAACGTCCTGACTTTC
>few|TRBD2|TRBJ2-1|TRBV19
CASSTTPTSGRGNEQFF
TGTGCCAGTAGTACAACACCGACTAGCGGGAGGGGTAATGAGCAGTTCTTC
>.|.|TRBJ2-6|TRBV29-1
CSVELADRSSGANVLTF
TGCAGCGTTGAACTAGCGGACAGAAGCTCTGGGGCCAACGTCCTGACTTTC
>.|.|TRBJ1-5|TRBV7-9
CASSRDGNQPQHF
TGTGCCAGCAGCCGGGACGGTAATCAGCCCCAGCATTTT
>.|.|TRBJ2-3|TRBV29-1
CSVHGLTDTQYF
TGCAGCGTCCATGGTCTAACAGATACGCAGTATTTT
>.|.|TRBJ1-1|TRBV6-1
CASSNRAQEGSEAFF
TGTGCCAGCAGTAACCGGGCCCAGGAGGGATCTGAAGCTTTCTTT
>.|.|TRBJ1-3|TRBV5-1
CASSSGQHSGNTIYF
TGCGCCAGCAGCTCTGGACAGCACTCTGGAAACACCATATATTTT
>.|TRBD2|TRBJ2-5|TRBV6-6
CASAGGLETQYF
TGTGCCAGCGCGGGAGGGCTGGAGACCCAGTACTTC
>.|.|TRBJ2-5|TRBV7-9
CASASQGGGETQYF
TGTGCCAGCGCCTCCCAGGGGGGAGGAGAGACCCAGTACTTC
>.|.|TRBJ2-1|TRBV9
CASSASVGSYNEQFF
TGTGCCAGCAGCGCTAGCGTCGGCTCCTACAATGAGCAGTTCTTC